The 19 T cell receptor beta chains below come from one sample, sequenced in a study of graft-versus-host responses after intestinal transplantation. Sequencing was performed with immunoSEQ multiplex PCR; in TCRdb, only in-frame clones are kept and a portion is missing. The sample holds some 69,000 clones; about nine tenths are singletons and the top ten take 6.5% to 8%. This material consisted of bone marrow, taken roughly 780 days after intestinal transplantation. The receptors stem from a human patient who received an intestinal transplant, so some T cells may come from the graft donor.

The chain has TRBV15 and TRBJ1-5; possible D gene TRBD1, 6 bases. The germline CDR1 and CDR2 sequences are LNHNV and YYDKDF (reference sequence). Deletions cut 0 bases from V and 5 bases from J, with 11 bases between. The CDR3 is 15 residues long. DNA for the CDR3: TGTGCCACCAGCAGAGACAGCAGGGGATATCAGCCCCAGCATTTT. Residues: CATSRDSRGYQPQHF.

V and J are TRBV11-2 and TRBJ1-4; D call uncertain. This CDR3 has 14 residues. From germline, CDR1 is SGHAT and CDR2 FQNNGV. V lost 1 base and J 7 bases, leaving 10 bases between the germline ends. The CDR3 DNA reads TGTGCCAGCAGCTTAGGCAGGATTGGTGAAAAACTGTTTTTT. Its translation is CASSLGRIGEKLFF.

Here the CDR3 reads CASSLLGNTEAFF. The CDR3 nucleotides read TGTGCCAGCAGTTTATTGGGGAACACTGAAGCTTTCTTT. The chain carries TRBV27 and TRBJ1-1; D is unresolved. Germline V gene sequence: CDR1 MNHEY, CDR2 SMNVEV (reference sequence). V lost 1 base to trimming and J lost 1 base, with 4 bases between them. CDR3 length: 13 amino acids.

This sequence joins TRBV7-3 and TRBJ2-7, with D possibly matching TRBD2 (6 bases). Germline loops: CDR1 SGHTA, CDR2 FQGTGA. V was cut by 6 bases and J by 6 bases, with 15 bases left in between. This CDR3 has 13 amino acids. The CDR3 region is CASSPRDSGEQYF. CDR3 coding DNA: TGTGCCAGCAGTCCCCGGGACTCCGGCGAGCAGTACTTC. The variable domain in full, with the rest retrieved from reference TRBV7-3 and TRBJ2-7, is GAGVSQTPSNKVTEKGKYVELRCDPISGHTALYWYRQSLGQGPEFLIYFQGTGAADDSGLPNDRFFAVRPEGSVSTLKIQRTERGDSAVYLCASSPRDSGEQYFGPGTRLTVT.

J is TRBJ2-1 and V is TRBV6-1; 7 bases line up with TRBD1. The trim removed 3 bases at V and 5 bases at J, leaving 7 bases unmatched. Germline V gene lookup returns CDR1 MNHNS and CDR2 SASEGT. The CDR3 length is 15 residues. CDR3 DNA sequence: TGTGCCAGCAGTGAGGGGACAGATTACCACAATGAGCAGTTCTTC. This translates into CASSEGTDYHNEQFF.

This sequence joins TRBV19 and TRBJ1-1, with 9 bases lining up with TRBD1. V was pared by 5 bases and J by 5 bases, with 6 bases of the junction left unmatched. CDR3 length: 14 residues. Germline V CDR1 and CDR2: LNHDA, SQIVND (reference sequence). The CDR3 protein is CASSPGQGRTEAFF. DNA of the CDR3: TGTGCCAGTAGTCCCGGACAGGGGAGGACTGAAGCTTTCTTT.

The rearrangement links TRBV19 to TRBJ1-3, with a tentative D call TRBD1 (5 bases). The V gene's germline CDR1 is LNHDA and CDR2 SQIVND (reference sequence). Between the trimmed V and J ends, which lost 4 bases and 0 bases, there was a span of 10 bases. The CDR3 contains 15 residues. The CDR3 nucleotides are TGTGCCAGTAGTAATCAGGGAACCTCTGGAAACACCATATATTTT. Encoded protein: CASSNQGTSGNTIYF.

This chain's CDR3 is CASSESIAWAGQETQYF. The CDR3 DNA follows: TGCGCCAGCAGTGAGTCGATCGCATGGGCGGGCCAAGAGACCCAGTACTTC. This sequence joins TRBV10-2 and TRBJ2-5; possible D gene TRBD2, 5 bases. CDR1 is WSHSY, CDR2 SAAADI, per germline. Trimming left V 0 bases short and J 1 base short, with 15 bases between. The CDR3 runs 17 residues.

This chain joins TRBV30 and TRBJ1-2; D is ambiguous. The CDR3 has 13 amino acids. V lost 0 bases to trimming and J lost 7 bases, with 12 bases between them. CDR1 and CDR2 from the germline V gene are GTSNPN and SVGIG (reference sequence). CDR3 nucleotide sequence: TGTGCCTGGAGTGTATCTAGGGCGGCTGGCTACACCTTC. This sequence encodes CAWSVSRAAGYTF. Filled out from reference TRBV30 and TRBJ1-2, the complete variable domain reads SQTIHQWPATLVQPVGSPLSLECTVEGTSNPNLYWYRQAAGRGLQLLFYSVGIGQISSEVPQNLSASRPQDRQFILSSKKLLLSDSGFYLCAWSVSRAAGYTFGSGTRLTVV.

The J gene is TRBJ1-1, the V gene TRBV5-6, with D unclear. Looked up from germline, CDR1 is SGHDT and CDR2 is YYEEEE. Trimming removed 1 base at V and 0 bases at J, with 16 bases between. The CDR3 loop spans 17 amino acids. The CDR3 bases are TGTGCCAGCAGCTTGATAGTGGTTCACGGGATGAACACTGAAGCTTTCTTT. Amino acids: CASSLIVVHGMNTEAFF.

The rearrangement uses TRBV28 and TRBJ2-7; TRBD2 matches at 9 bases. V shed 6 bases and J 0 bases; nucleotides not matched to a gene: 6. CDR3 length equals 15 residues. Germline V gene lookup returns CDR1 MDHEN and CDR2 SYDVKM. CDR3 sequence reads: CASSRSGSGSYEQYF. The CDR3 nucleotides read TGTGCCAGCAGCCGTAGCGGGAGTGGCTCCTACGAGCAGTACTTC.

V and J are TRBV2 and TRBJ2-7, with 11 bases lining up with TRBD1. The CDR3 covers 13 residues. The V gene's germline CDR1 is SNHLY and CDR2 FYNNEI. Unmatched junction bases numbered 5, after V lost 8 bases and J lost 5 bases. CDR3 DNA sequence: TGTGCCAGCTGGGACAGGGGGATACACGAGCAGTACTTC. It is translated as CASWDRGIHEQYF.

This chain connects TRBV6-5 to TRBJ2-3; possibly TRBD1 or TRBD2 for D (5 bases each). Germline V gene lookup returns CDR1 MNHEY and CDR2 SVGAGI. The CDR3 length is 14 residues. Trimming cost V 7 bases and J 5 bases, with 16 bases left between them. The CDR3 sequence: CASTPRESEDTQYF. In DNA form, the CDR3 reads TGTGCCAGCACCCCCAGGGAGAGCGAAGATACGCAGTATTTT.

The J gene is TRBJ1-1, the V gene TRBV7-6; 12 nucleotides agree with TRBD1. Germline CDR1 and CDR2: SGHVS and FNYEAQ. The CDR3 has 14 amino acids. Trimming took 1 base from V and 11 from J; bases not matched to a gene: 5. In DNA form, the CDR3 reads TGTGCCAGCAGCTTAGGGGGACAGGGGGCTGTTGCTTTCTTT. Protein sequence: CASSLGGQGAVAFF.

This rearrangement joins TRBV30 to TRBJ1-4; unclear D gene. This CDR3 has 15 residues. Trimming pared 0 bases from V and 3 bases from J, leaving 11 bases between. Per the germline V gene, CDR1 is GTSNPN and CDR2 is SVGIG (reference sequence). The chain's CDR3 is CAWSVGWQPNEKLFF. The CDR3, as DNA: TGTGCCTGGAGTGTAGGTTGGCAGCCTAATGAAAAACTGTTTTTT.

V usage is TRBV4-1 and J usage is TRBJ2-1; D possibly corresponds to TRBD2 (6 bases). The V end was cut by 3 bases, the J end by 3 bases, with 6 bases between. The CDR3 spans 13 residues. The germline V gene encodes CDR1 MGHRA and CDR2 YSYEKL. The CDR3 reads CASSQGLYNEQFF. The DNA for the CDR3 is TGCGCCAGCAGCCAGGGACTCTACAATGAGCAGTTCTTC.

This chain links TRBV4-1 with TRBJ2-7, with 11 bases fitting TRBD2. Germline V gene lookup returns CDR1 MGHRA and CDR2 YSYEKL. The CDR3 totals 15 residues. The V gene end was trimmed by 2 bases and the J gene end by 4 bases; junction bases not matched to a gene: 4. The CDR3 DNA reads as TGCGCCAGCAGCCAAACTAGCGGGAGTGCTTACGAGCAGTACTTC. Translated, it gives CASSQTSGSAYEQYF.

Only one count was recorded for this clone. The CDR3 region has the DNA TGTGCCAGCAGCTTAGTCGCACTTTCTGGAAACACCATATATTTT. Translating it yields CASSLVALSGNTIYF. V is TRBV7-9 and J is TRBJ1-3; D not certain. The length of the CDR3 is 15 residues. Trimming took off 1 base at V and 1 base at J, with 8 bases between the two ends. Germline lookup yields CDR1 SEHNR and CDR2 FQNEAQ (reference sequence). The full variable domain, rest sourced from reference TRBV7-9 and TRBJ1-3, is DTGVSQNPRHKITKRGQNVTFRCDPISEHNRLYWYRQTLGQGPEFLTYFQNEAQLEKSRLLSDRFSAERPKGSFSTLEIQRTEQGDSAMYLCASSLVALSGNTIYFGEGSWLTVV.

In DNA, the CDR3 is TGTGCCAGCAGTGAATCAGGGAACACCGGGGAGCTGTTTTTT. Translation: CASSESGNTGELFF. The chain carries TRBV6-1 and TRBJ2-2; D not certain. The germline V and J ends were trimmed by 2 bases and 1 base, with 5 bases remaining between them. The CDR3 is made up of 14 amino acids. Looked up from germline, CDR1 is MNHNS and CDR2 is SASEGT.